A single sample gave rise to the 20 T cell receptor beta chains below, sequenced in a study of blood T cell repertoires in COVID-19. Assay: immunoSEQ multiplex PCR; the TCRdb copy retains only in-frame clones and omits some. This table has roughly 280,000 clones, nearly 90% appearing once. Source material: PBMCs or T cells enriched from blood (not recorded which). These receptor sequences come from a woman aged 60-70 years who had recovered from COVID-19.

The table lists this clone with a count of one. V usage is TRBV30 and J usage is TRBJ1-1; 7 bases fit TRBD1. Germline trimming cut 4 bases from V and 3 bases from J; bases unmatched to any gene: 8. This CDR3 comprises 14 residues. Germline V CDR1 and CDR2: GTSNPN, SVGIG (reference sequence). CDR3 in DNA: TGTGCCTGGACCACCCTAGGGGGCTACACTGAAGCTTTCTTT. Translated, it gives CAWTTLGGYTEAFF. The full variable domain, with the rest looked up from reference TRBV30 and TRBJ1-1, is SQTIHQWPATLVQPVGSPLSLECTVEGTSNPNLYWYRQAAGRGLQLLFYSVGIGQISSEVPQNLSASRPQDRQFILSSKKLLLSDSGFYLCAWTTLGGYTEAFFGQGTRLTVV.

The gene calls are TRBV5-1 and TRBJ2-5; 7 nucleotides agree with TRBD2. V lost 2 bases to trimming and J lost 1 base; unmatched junction nucleotides: 5. Germline V gene sequence: CDR1 SGHRS, CDR2 YFSETQ. The CDR3 spans 15 residues. The CDR3 region has the DNA TGCGCCAGCAGCTTATTCGGGACTACCCAAGAGACCCAGTACTTC. This encodes CASSLFGTTQETQYF.

About this clone itself: Other DNA sequences of this sample code for an identical CDR3. The CDR3 bases are TGTGCCAGCAGCCTACAGGGTTGGAACACTGAAGCTTTCTTT. Protein product: CASSLQGWNTEAFF. The chain joins TRBV3-1 (or the pseudogene TRBV3-2) to TRBJ1-1, with TRBD1 as a possible D gene (6 bases). Trimming shortened V by 4 bases and J by 1 base, and 10 bases separated the two germline ends. This CDR3 is 14 amino acids long. Germline lookup yields CDR1 LGHDT and CDR2 YNNKEL (reference sequence).

This chain joins TRBV12-5 and TRBJ2-1; D is perhaps TRBD1 (5 bases). V was shortened by 4 bases and J by 5 bases, with 15 bases between the two germline ends. The CDR3 is made up of 15 amino acids. CDR1 is LGHNT, CDR2 FRNRAP, per germline. CDR3 protein: CASGSHRRQNNEQFF. The DNA for the CDR3 is TGTGCTAGTGGTTCCCACCGGAGACAGAACAATGAGCAGTTCTTC.

This chain uses TRBV7-9 with TRBJ1-1; D call uncertain. In germline, CDR1 is SEHNR, CDR2 FQNEAQ (reference sequence). Trimming cost V 1 base and J 7 bases, with 10 bases left between them. The CDR3 spans 13 residues. DNA of the CDR3: TGTGCCAGCAGCTTAGTCGGTCTTAGTGAAGCTTTCTTT. Protein sequence: CASSLVGLSEAFF.

The chain is built from TRBV28 and TRBJ2-7; TRBD1 might be the D (6 bases). This CDR3 contains 13 residues. The V gene's germline CDR1 is MDHEN and CDR2 SYDVKM. The germline V and J ends were trimmed by 10 bases and 5 bases, with 18 bases remaining between them. The CDR3 region is CAIFRQGRHEQYF. The CDR3 DNA follows: TGTGCCATCTTCAGGCAGGGGCGCCACGAGCAGTACTTC. The full variable domain, completed using reference TRBV28 and TRBJ2-7, is DVKVTQSSRYLVKRTGEKVFLECVQDMDHENMFWYRQDPGLGLRLIYFSYDVKMKEKGDIPEGYSVSREKKERFSLILESASTNQTSMYLCAIFRQGRHEQYFGPGTRLTVT.

The genes are TRBV5-1 and TRBJ1-2; 10 nucleotides match TRBD1. V was pared by 2 bases and J by 4 bases, with 11 bases of the junction left unmatched. The CDR3 sequence is 17 residues long. Germline V gene data show CDR1 as SGHRS and CDR2 as YFSETQ. CDR3 in amino acids: CASSFNAGTGVPYGYTF. In DNA, the CDR3 is TGCGCCAGCAGCTTTAATGCCGGGACAGGGGTCCCCTATGGCTACACCTTC.

The J gene is TRBJ2-1, the V gene TRBV7-9, with a weak D call TRBD2 (6 bases). Germline assignment: CDR1 SEHNR and CDR2 FQNEAQ (reference sequence). The germline V and J ends were trimmed by 5 bases and 8 bases, with 13 bases remaining between them. The CDR3 is made up of 13 amino acids. In nucleotides, the CDR3 is TGTGCCAGCAGCCCCCGCGGGGACTATGAGCAGTTCTTC. Translating gives CASSPRGDYEQFF.

V and J are TRBV27 and TRBJ1-1, with 7 bases identical to TRBD1. CDR1 and CDR2 (germline): MNHEY, SMNVEV (reference sequence). Trimming cost V 1 base and J 6 bases; bases outside gene matches: 5. The CDR3 is made up of 14 amino acids. This CDR3 reads CASSLFGGGSEAFF. The CDR3 region has the DNA TGTGCCAGCAGTTTATTTGGAGGGGGCTCTGAAGCTTTCTTT.

This rearrangement joins TRBV4-2 to TRBJ2-1; 13 bases map to TRBD2. The CDR3 extends over 15 amino acids. From germline, CDR1 is LGHNA and CDR2 YNFKEQ. V lost 4 bases and J lost 6; bases outside the gene matches: 3. CDR3 residues: CASSLRTSGSNEQFF. DNA of the CDR3: TGTGCCAGCAGCCTCAGGACTAGCGGGAGCAATGAGCAGTTCTTC.

In this sample, this clone turned up a few times. V gene TRBV6-5 combines with J gene TRBJ1-1; maybe TRBD1 (5 bases). The V gene lost 6 bases and the J gene lost 1 base, with 9 bases spanning the gap. The CDR3 is 13 residues long. Per germline, CDR1 MNHEY and CDR2 SVGAGI. The CDR3 region is CASRDTWNTEAFF. DNA of the CDR3: TGTGCCAGCAGGGACACTTGGAACACTGAAGCTTTCTTT.

The chain uses TRBV29-1 and TRBJ2-1; possible D gene TRBD1, 5 bases. V lost 7 bases, J lost 0 bases, and 13 bases lay in between. CDR3 size: 14 residues. CDR1 and CDR2 (germline): SQVTM, ANQGSEA. CDR3 coding DNA: TGCAGCGGCCGCGACAGATTCTCCTACAATGAGCAGTTCTTC. It is translated as CSGRDRFSYNEQFF.

The chain employs TRBV11-3 and TRBJ2-7; 9 nucleotides align to TRBD2. Germline CDR1 is SGHNT and CDR2 is YENEEA. V lost 2 bases, J lost 6 bases, and 5 bases stayed unmatched. The CDR3 is 14 amino acids. The CDR3: CASSLSGRSLEQYF. The CDR3 DNA reads TGTGCCAGCAGCTTAAGCGGGAGGTCTCTCGAGCAGTACTTC.

The chain uses TRBV30 and TRBJ2-5; possibly TRBD1 for D (6 bases). V lost 1 base to trimming and J lost 3 bases, with 12 bases between them. CDR3 length equals 14 residues. Germline-derived CDR1 and CDR2 are GTSNPN and SVGIG (reference sequence). The CDR3 nucleotides are TGTGCCTGGAGTGACAGACAGGTGAAAGAGACCCAGTACTTC. Amino acid sequence: CAWSDRQVKETQYF.

This chain connects TRBV2 to TRBJ1-3; weak D call: TRBD1 (5 bases). With 1 base removed from V and 6 bases from J, the gap between germline ends came to 13 bases. The CDR3 spans 15 residues. Germline loops: CDR1 SNHLY, CDR2 FYNNEI. Here the CDR3 DNA reads TGTGCCAGCAGTGAAGGGGGACTGCTGGCAAACACCATATATTTT. As protein: CASSEGGLLANTIYF.

J is TRBJ2-2 and V is TRBV27; the D is unclear. V was clipped by 1 base and J by 1 base, with 7 bases between them. The CDR3 runs to 15 residues. Germline loops: CDR1 MNHEY, CDR2 SMNVEV (reference sequence). In DNA, the CDR3 is TGTGCCAGCAGTTTATTATCGGGGAACACCGGGGAGCTGTTTTTT. Amino acid sequence: CASSLLSGNTGELFF.

The chain uses TRBV10-3 and TRBJ2-2; the match to TRBD1 covers 7 bases. J was trimmed by 5 bases and V by 9 bases; bases with no gene match: 6. CDR1 is ENHRY and CDR2 is SYGVKD in the germline V gene. The CDR3 has 13 residues. CDR3 DNA sequence: TGTGCCATACAAGACAGGGTAACCGGGGAGCTGTTTTTT. This sequence encodes CAIQDRVTGELFF.

J is TRBJ2-5 and V is TRBV4-2, with TRBD1 identical over 7 bases. This CDR3 spans 15 amino acids. Trimming took 4 bases from V and 1 from J; bases not matched to a gene: 6. Germline CDR1 LGHNA, CDR2 YNFKEQ. CDR3 sequence (DNA): TGTGCCAGCAGCCGAATGGGGACAGCCCAAGAGACCCAGTACTTC. This translates into CASSRMGTAQETQYF.

The chain links TRBV6-2 or TRBV6-3 to TRBJ2-7; 7 bases are a match to TRBD2. The CDR3 is made up of 16 amino acids. Germline V gives CDR1 MNHEY, CDR2 SVGEGT. V dropped 4 bases and J dropped 7; count of bases not matched to a gene: 16. The CDR3 sequence is CASSFPSGVNSWEQYF. CDR3 nucleotide sequence: TGTGCCAGCAGTTTTCCTAGCGGCGTCAACTCGTGGGAGCAGTACTTC.

For the CDR3, the DNA is TGTGCCAGCGCTTTCGGACAGGGCTATGGCTACACCTTC. This translates into CASAFGQGYGYTF. The rearrangement links TRBV28 to TRBJ1-2; 8 bases agree with TRBD1. This CDR3 spans 13 amino acids. Unmatched junction bases numbered 6, after V lost 8 bases and J lost 4 bases. The germline CDR1 and CDR2 sequences are MDHEN and SYDVKM.